Listed below are T cell receptor beta chains from one sample, sequenced in a study of blood T cell repertoires in COVID-19. Only in-frame clones appear in the TCRdb table, and some are missing; sequencing was by immunoSEQ multiplex PCR. The repertoire holds tens of thousands of clones, with 85% as singletons. Sequencing was performed on peripheral blood. Source of these receptors: an elderly man with active COVID-19. Both conserved end residues are part of each CDR3. D genes are given only for firm matches. Only part of the rows carry a size: once, few, many, or a class if the clone is expanded.

D gene	clone size	V gene	J gene	CDR3 DNA	CDR3 protein
-	-	TRBV29-1	TRBJ1-2	TGCAGCGTTGAAACGGGGGGCTATGGCTACACCTTC	CSVETGGYGYTF
-	-	TRBV3-1/TRBV3-2	TRBJ2-4	TGTGCCAGCAGTTTTCAGGGGACGGCCAAAAACATTCAGTACTTC	CASSFQGTAKNIQYF
-	medium-sized	TRBV7-9	TRBJ2-7	TGTGCCAGCAGCCCTTGGGCTGACAGCTCCTACGAGCAGTACTTC	CASSPWADSSYEQYF
-	once	TRBV12-3/TRBV12-4	TRBJ1-1	TGTGCCAGCAGTTCTCCAGGCCTTACTGAAGCTTTCTTT	CASSSPGLTEAFF
TRBD2	-	TRBV27	TRBJ2-1	TGTGCCAGCAGTTTATTGGCGGGGGGGCCTTCCTATGAGCAGTTCTTC	CASSLLAGGPSYEQFF
-	-	TRBV28	TRBJ2-7	TGTGCCAGCATCAATCACGGGAACATCTTCTACGAGCAGTACTTC	CASINHGNIFYEQYF
TRBD1	few	TRBV29-1	TRBJ1-1	TGCAGCGTTGGGGACAGGGCCGGAACTGAAGCTTTCTTT	CSVGDRAGTEAFF
-	-	TRBV6-5	TRBJ1-3	TGTGCCAGCAGGACAGCTTACTCTGGAAACACCATATATTTT	CASRTAYSGNTIYF
-	-	TRBV3-1/TRBV3-2	TRBJ1-2	TGTGCCAGCAGCCAAGGCAGTCTGATTGCCTACACCTTC	CASSQGSLIAYTF
TRBD1	once	TRBV2	TRBJ2-7	TGTGCCAGCCGAGGGACAGGAGTGGGCGAGCAGTACTTC	CASRGTGVGEQYF
TRBD2	-	TRBV7-7	TRBJ2-5	TGTGCCAGCAGTCCGGGGGGTGCGGAGACCCAGTACTTC	CASSPGGAETQYF
-	-	TRBV11-2	TRBJ2-1	TGTGCCAGCAGCCACTACAATGAGCAGTTCTTC	CASSHYNEQFF
TRBD2	few	TRBV5-4	TRBJ2-1	TGTGCCAGCAGGGTCGGGGGGGCGTCCTACAATGAGCAGTTCTTC	CASRVGGASYNEQFF
-	-	TRBV24-1	TRBJ2-7	TGTGCCACCAGTGTTTTGGGAGCCCTTGATAAGAACGAGCAGTACTTC	CATSVLGALDKNEQYF
TRBD2	-	TRBV5-6	TRBJ2-2	TGTGCCAGCAGCTACCGGGGGGGCCGGAGCACCGGGGAGCTGTTTTTT	CASSYRGGRSTGELFF
TRBD1	-	TRBV5-1	TRBJ2-2	TGCGCCAGCAACGAAAACGCGGGACAGGGCACCGGGGAGCTGTTTTTT	CASNENAGQGTGELFF